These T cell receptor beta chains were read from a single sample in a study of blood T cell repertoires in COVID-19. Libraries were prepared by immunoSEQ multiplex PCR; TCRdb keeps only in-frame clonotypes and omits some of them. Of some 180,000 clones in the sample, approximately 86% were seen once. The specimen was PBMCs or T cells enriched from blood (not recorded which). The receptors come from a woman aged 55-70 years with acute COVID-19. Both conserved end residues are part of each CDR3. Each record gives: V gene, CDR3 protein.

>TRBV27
CASSLRTGVDEKLFF
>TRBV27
CASSRWETGGLAGDPYEQYF
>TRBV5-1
CASSLAELAGGAEQFF
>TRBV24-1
CATSEPQGGATNEKLFF
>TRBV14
CASSHRRNTEAFF
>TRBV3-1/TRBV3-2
CASSQFKFRGQRTEAFF
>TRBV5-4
CASSLGGGVKLFF
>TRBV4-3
CATSLAVEETQYF
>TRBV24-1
CATSVGETQYF
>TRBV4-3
CASRRDGEAGGNEQFF
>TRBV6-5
CASSLGQGRTYEQYF
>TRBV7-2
CASSLSGGSTDTQYF
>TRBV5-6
CASSSGTGWVWTEAFF
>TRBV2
CASSEASGLAGITGELFF
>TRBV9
CASSVARDEQFF
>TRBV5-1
CASSFTSGRTNEQFF
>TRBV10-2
CASKFRNEQFF
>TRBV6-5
CASTSAGESQETQYF
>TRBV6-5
CASRRDIPPYEQYF
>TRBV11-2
CASSLISGDMETQYF
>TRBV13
CASSLVGLAGDSEQFF
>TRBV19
CASRTSGRRLTDTQYF
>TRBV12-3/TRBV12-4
CASSIQGGYGYTF
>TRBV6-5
CASSYSNGGGTGELFF
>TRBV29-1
CSVVLRGGGNTEAFF
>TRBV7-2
CASSLTVRELFF
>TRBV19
CASSGQGGIAFF
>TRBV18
CASSPSGSTGNTIYF
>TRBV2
CASSWDREVGGYTF
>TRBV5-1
CASSLLGTSGLSGVNEQFF
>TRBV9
CASSVAGATNSPLHF
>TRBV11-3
CASSPRLAGNEQFF
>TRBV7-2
CASSPQLAGGRDTQYF
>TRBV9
CASSAPTGVGEKLFF
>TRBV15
CATSRGPRDRYNQPQHF
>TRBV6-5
CASFPGQTNNEQFF
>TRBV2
CASRGFTNEKLFF
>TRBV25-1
CASSDRYSNYGYTF
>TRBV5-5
CASSRQGYNEQFF
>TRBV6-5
CASSRGSGNTIYF
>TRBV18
CASSPLPTSGRANTGELFF
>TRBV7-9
CASSQQGNQPQHF
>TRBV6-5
CASARGDEQFF
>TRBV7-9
CASSPRRQGSYGYTF
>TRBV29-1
CSSKLAGGSNEQFF
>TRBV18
CASSPPSISGNTIYF
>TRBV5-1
CASSLASRAAPDTQYF
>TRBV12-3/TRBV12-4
CASRMRVNTEAFF
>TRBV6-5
CASSPFGDSNQPQHF